This T cell receptor beta chain was sequenced for a study of T-cell reconstitution after alpha-beta-depleted transplantation in children. Study-wide results and caveats: Day-60 TCRbeta diversity that was high in some patients was derived from surviving recipient T cells and thymic progenitors. After one year, T-cell counts and TCRbeta diversity mostly came from new T cells. Several hundred expanded graft clones reportedly were the source of alpha-beta T cells about two months after transplant.

Preparing the TCRbeta library involved the use of unique molecular identifiers. One entry per CDR3 protein, called by TCRdb with MiXCR from the PCR reads. This table has about 300,000 distinct CDR3 sequences, 6% to 10% appearing once. The CDR3 consists of 20 residues. V lost 0 bases to trimming and J lost 0 bases; unmatched junction nucleotides: 15. Germline V lookup: CDR1 DFQATT, CDR2 SNEGSKA (reference sequence). In regard to this clonotype: Antigen: not known.

The specimen comprised peripheral blood, sampled 360 days after TCRalphabeta/CD19-depleted stem cell transplant. The TCR was taken from a female patient aged 2-9 years who had a stem cell transplant for Fanconi anemia, so the T cells may come from the graft donor. The rearrangement uses TRBV20-1 and TRBJ2-4; 9 nucleotides align to TRBD2. CDR3 residues: CSARDDLLAGSGLAKNIQYF. CDR3 coding DNA: TGCAGTGCTAGAGATGATTTACTAGCGGGTTCGGGTTTAGCCAAAAACATTCAGTACTTC.